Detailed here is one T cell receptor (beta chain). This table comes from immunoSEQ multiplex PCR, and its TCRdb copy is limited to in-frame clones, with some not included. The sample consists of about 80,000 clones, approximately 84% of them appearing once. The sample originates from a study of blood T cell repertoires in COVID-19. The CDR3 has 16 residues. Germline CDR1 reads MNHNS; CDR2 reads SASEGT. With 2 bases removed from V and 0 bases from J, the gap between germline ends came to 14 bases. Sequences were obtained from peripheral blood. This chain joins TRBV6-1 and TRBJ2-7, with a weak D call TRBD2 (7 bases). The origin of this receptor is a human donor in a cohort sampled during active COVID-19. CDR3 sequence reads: CASSELGGALSYEQYF. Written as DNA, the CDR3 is TGTGCCAGCAGTGAATTGGGGGGGGCTCTCTCCTACGAGCAGTACTTC.